This T cell receptor beta chain appears in the sequencing data of a study of cytomegalovirus exposure and HLA in healthy donors. In regard to this clone: Its matching antigen is unknown.

There are 16 residues in the CDR3. In germline, CDR1 is SGHTS, CDR2 YDEGEE. Trimming took 0 bases from V and 9 from J, leaving 19 bases between them. A multiplex PCR was run with 60 Vbeta primers and 13 Jbeta primers. Repertoires were generated with immunoSEQ multiplex PCR, while TCRdb's copy carries only in-frame clones and drops some. The table includes about 120,000 clones, around two thirds detected once. Study findings and constraints: Earlier findings revealed that most TCR beta V segments proved productive either about 90% or about 30% of the time.

Sequencing was done on a sample of PBMCs. The chain has TRBV5-8 and TRBJ2-1, with D possibly TRBD2 on 6 matching bases. This clonotype was sampled from a woman aged 40 to 50 in good health and CMV-seropositive. The CDR3, as DNA: TGTGCCAGCAGCTTGGCCGGGACTCCCGCCATCAGTGAGCAGTTCTTC. Its translation is CASSLAGTPAISEQFF. Together with reference TRBV5-8 and TRBJ2-1, the CDR3 gives the full variable domain: EAGVTQSPTHLIKTRGQQATLRCSPISGHTSVYWYQQALGLGLQFLLWYDEGEERNRGNFPPRFSGRQFPNYSSELNVNALELEDSALYLCASSLAGTPAISEQFFGPGTRLTVL.